This T cell receptor (beta chain) was retrieved from a study of T cells in Graves' hyperthyroidism and ophthalmopathy (dated by TCRdb to between 2019 and 2020). Notes on the research overall: Peripheral blood samples were taken at initial diagnosis, before any treatment was given. To identify distinguishing TCR V-J signatures, a discovery cohort of some 100 patients was used, comprising some 45 with Graves' ophthalmopathy and 55 to 65 with stable Graves' hyperthyroidism. Whether ophthalmopathy could be predicted prospectively was tested in an independent validation cohort made up of 18 hyperthyroidism patients plus 17 patients who later progressed to ophthalmopathy. The 90 to 100 discovery patients were randomly divided into training and test sets at a 7:3 ratio. The study also compared thyroid tissue and blood T-cell repertoires from more than five Graves' hyperthyroidism patients. After blood sampling, hyperthyroidism patients were treated with methimazole at a starting dose of 30 mg daily, and ophthalmopathy patients were treated with high-dose intravenous methylprednisolone. TCR Vbeta CDR3 sequencing of 140 or so peripheral blood samples (around 45 ophthalmopathy, 75 to 85 hyperthyroidism and 17 progressor patients) is reported in the paper.

This clonotype was seen many times. Its antigen specificity is not known. No base-level quality is on record; no much larger clone is a single base apart. CDR1 is given as MNHNS and CDR2 as SASEGT, both from the germline V gene. V drops 8 bases and J drops 4 bases, leaving 17 bases in between. Reading from cysteine to phenylalanine, the CDR3 counts 15 amino acids. The read is trimmed to its CDR3 DNA, 45 bases read in frame from base 1. Results and caveats for the whole study, not just this receptor: In cross-validation, a model built on a 13 V-J signature told ophthalmopathy apart from stable hyperthyroidism with approximately 90% sensitivity and about 81% specificity, and in testing the same model reached 80%/75%. Most expanded thyroid clonotypes (frequency above 0.001) were also detected in blood, a finding suggesting that blood repertoires may reflect thyroid immune responses. During validation, the model predicted progression to ophthalmopathy a median of about 5.9 months ahead of onset, with more than 60% sensitivity and about 75% specificity. Sample size was not statistically predetermined, and investigators were not blinded to group allocation.

In the ophthalmopathy patients, disease was moderately to severely active, with a Clinical Activity Score of 3 or more, a NOSPECS grade of 4 or more, and a duration of less than 3 months. Exclusion was applied to patients with uncontrolled infections, other autoimmune diseases, pregnancy or lactation. Diagnoses were established on the basis of clinical symptoms, serum thyroxine and TRAb, thyroid ultrasound, and orbital computed tomography. Ficoll-Paque density gradient centrifugation was used to isolate PBMCs from approximately 11 ml of fresh peripheral blood. Total RNA was extracted using Trizol reagent, and RNA quality was assessed on an Agilent 2100 Bioanalyzer. TCR beta CDR3 regions were amplified from RNA transcripts. The first round of RT-PCR for the TCR CDR3 was performed with the HTBI primer set and the Qiagen OneStep RT-PCR kit. A second multiplex PCR round built the libraries, followed by size selection and purification. Sequencing of the libraries was done on an Illumina HiSeq2000 using paired-end 100 bp reads. Per the authors' processing: SOAPnuke was used to process the raw data, removing reads that contained adapters or uncalled bases, had a mean Phred below 15, or lacked an exact match to the constant primer or identifier. COPE v1.2.5 was used to merge the high-quality paired reads, and each unique nucleotide sequence was defined as a clonotype. MiTCR v1.1 was used to align the clonotypes against IMGT TRBV, TRBD and TRBJ reference segments. The analysis included only V-J combinations with a frequency above 0.0001, which together covered roughly 99% of the repertoires. The TCS score was defined as F50 (clonal expansion) divided by E x V (chaos), with BLOSUM62-based TCRdist calculated between CDR3 peptides within each V-J. Welch's t-statistics and random forest reduced several hundred V-J features to 13, which were used in a naive Bayes classifier (R e1071). TCRdb reprocessed the public reads (quality trimming at Q25 with fastp, clone calling with MiXCR) and kept in-frame beta chains. All rows with the same CDR3 protein become a single entry with the most common DNA and genes. The V and J calls were determined by TCRdb, not by the authors. The sample table holds hundreds of thousands of distinct CDR3 sequences, of which around 16% were seen once. Jointly, the top ten make up roughly 3.4% of the sample.

Sequencing used blood. The sequence was collected from a woman aged 40 to 50 with Graves' ophthalmopathy. Here the chain combines TRBV6-1 and TRBJ2-2, and perhaps TRBD2 as D gene, on 6 matching bases. Read as DNA, the sequence is TGTGCCAGCGCCTCTGCTGGGGAGGCCACCGGGGAGCTGTTTTTT. Its translation reads: CASASAGEATGELFF.